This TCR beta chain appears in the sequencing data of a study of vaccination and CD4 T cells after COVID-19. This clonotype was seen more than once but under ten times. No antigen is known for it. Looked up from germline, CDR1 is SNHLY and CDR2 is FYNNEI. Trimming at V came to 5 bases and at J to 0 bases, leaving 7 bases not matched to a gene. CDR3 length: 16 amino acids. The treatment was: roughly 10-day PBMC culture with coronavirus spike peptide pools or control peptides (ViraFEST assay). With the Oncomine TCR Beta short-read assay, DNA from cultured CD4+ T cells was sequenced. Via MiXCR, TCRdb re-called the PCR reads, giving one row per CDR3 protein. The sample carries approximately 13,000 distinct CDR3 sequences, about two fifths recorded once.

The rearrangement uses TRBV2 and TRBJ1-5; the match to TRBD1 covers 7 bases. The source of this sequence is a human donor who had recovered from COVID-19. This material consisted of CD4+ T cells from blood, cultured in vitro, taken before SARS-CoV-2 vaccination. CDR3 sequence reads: CASSRQGGRSNQPQHF. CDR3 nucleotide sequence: TGTGCCAGCAGTAGACAGGGTGGTCGTAGCAATCAGCCCCAGCATTTT.